This TCR beta chain was profiled in a study of blood T cell repertoires in COVID-19. Across the whole study: COVID-19 samples, acute and convalescent, were from the United States, Italy and Spain. Sample material is recorded as cDNA or gDNA derived from T cells, B-cell-depleted T cells, or PBMCs.

The CDR3 totals 17 residues. Germline V gives CDR1 LNHDA, CDR2 SQIVND (reference sequence). The V gene end was trimmed by 3 bases and the J gene end by 2 bases; junction bases not matched to a gene: 10. This clone was counted once. In the study's own analysis: The authors estimated nucleated cell counts from reference gene primer amplification. Some clones are missing from TCRdb's copy, which holds only in-frame ones; the method was immunoSEQ multiplex PCR. V and J calls plus clone size are reproduced from that table; the DNA served to infer D and trimming. Of approximately 180,000 clones listed, approximately 87% are singletons. Seattle's cohort entered during active infection and was followed longitudinally.

The TCR sequence derives from a person aged 70 to 85 with COVID-19, enrolled during active disease. The chain carries TRBV19 and TRBJ1-5, with 7 bases identical to TRBD1. The sequenced material came from peripheral blood. The CDR3 region has the DNA TGTGCCAGTAGTATTTTCTTTAACAGGGGAGGCAATCAGCCCCAGCATTTT. It specifies CASSIFFNRGGNQPQHF.